This T cell receptor (beta chain) was recorded in a study of blood T cell repertoires in COVID-19. Study in general: PBMCs, B-cell-depleted T cells, or T cells provided the cDNA or gDNA that made up the material.

The table came from immunoSEQ multiplex PCR; TCRdb's copy has only in-frame clones and leaves some out. The top ten hold 1.7% of the sample, which has some 96,000 clones, approximately 86% seen once. CDR1 SGHNT and CDR2 YYREEE come from the germline V gene (reference sequence). The CDR3 covers 14 residues. Between the trimmed V and J ends, which lost 2 bases and 6 bases, there was a span of 15 bases. The chain recombines TRBV5-4 with TRBJ2-7; TRBD1 is a possible D gene (5 bases). Sequencing was performed on peripheral blood. The TCR sequence derives from a man at least 80 years old with acute or convalescent COVID-19. The CDR3 DNA reads as TGTGCCAGCAGCTTCGGGCTAGGTAGGGGCGAGCAGTACTTC. It is translated as CASSFGLGRGEQYF.